This T cell receptor beta chain appears in the sequencing data of a study of T cell repertoires in cytomegalovirus infection (dated by TCRdb to between 2017 and 2020). Describing the broader study: Donor HLA type was relevant to the analysis, as public TCR beta signatures indicated carriage of CMV infection together with the matching HLA type. Findings and caveats that apply to the study as a whole: In both this cohort and an independent roughly 350-donor cohort, the cumulative frequency of public TCR beta family members distinguished carriers of CMV infection plus the relevant HLA type. The ex vivo response was dominated by HLA-C-restricted CMV-specific TCR beta clonotypes, which also provided the single most frequent clonotype in two of eight donors.

The sequencer was an Illumina HiSeq 1500. In-frame beta chains were kept once TCRdb had trimmed the public reads at Q25 with fastp and called clones with MiXCR. One record per CDR3 amino acid sequence lists the most common genes and DNA. Recorded for this sample are around 450,000 distinct CDR3 sequences; 31% of them occurred a single time. The ten largest clones take up around 15% of the sample. Worth noting for this clonotype: This receptor's antigen is unknown. No base quality information exists; no much larger clone differs at one position.

Reading from cysteine to phenylalanine, the CDR3 counts 13 amino acids. This entry keeps only the CDR3 DNA: 39 bases, framed from base 1. V lost 7 bases and J lost 0 bases; the stretch between them is 10 bases long. The sequence derives from a human donor in good health (CMV status not recorded). Some clones in this sample may be carry-over from other donors' samples. The rearranged chain carries TRBV12-3 or TRBV12-4 and TRBJ2-7; D gene: possibly TRBD1, on 5 matching bases. Sequenced input: PBMCs. The CDR3 in this case is CASTWGSSYEQYF. The DNA is as follows: TGTGCCAGCACCTGGGGCAGCTCCTACGAGCAGTACTTC.